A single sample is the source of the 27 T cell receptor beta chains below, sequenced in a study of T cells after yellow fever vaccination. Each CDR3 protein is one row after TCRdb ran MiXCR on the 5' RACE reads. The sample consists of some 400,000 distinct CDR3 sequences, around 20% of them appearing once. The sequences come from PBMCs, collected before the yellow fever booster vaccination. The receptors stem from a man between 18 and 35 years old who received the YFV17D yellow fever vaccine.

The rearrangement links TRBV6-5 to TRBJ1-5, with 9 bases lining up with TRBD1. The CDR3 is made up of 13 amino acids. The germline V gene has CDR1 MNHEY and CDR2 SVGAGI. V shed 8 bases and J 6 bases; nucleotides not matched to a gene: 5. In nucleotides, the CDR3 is TGTGCCAGCGGACAGGGGCCCGGTCAGCCCCAGCATTTT. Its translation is CASGQGPGQPQHF.

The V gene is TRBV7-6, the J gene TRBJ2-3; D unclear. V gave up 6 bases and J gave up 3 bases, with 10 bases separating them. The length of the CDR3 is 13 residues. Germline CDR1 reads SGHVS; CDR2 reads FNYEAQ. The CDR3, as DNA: TGTGCCAGCAGTTCTCGTGAAACAGATACGCAGTATTTT. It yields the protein CASSSRETDTQYF.

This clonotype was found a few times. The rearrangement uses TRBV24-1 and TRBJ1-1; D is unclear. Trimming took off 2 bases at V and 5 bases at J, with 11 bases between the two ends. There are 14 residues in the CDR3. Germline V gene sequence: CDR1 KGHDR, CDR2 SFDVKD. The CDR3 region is CATSDSWATTEAFF. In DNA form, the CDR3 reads TGTGCCACCAGTGATTCTTGGGCGACTACTGAAGCTTTCTTT.

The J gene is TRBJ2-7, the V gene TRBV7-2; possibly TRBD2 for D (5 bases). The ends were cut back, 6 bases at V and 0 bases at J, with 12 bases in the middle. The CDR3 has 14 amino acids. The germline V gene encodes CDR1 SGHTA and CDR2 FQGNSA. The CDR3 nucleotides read TGTGCCAGCAGAATACAGAGGGACTCCTACGAGCAGTACGTC. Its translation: CASRIQRDSYEQYV.

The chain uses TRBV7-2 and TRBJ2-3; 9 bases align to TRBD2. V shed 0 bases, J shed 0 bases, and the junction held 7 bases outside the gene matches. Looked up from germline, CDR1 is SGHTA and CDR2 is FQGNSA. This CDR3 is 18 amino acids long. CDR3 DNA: TGTGCCAGCAGCTTAGCACTAGCGGGCGTGACGAGCACAGATACGCAGTATTTT. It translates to CASSLALAGVTSTDTQYF.

CDR3 DNA: TGCAGTGCCCTGAGTTCAGGGCGTGGGGAGACCCAGTACTTC. This encodes CSALSSGRGETQYF. V gene TRBV20-1 combines with J gene TRBJ2-5; D is possibly TRBD1 (5 bases). The length of the CDR3 is 14 residues. V was clipped by 6 bases and J by 5 bases, with 19 bases between them. The V gene's germline CDR1 is DFQATT and CDR2 SNEGSKA (reference sequence).

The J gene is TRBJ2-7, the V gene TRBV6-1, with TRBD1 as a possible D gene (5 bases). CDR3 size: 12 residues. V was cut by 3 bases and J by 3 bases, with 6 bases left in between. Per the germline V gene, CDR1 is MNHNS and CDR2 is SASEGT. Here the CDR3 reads CASSDDSYEQYV. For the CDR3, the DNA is TGTGCCAGCAGTGATGACAGCTACGAGCAGTACGTC.

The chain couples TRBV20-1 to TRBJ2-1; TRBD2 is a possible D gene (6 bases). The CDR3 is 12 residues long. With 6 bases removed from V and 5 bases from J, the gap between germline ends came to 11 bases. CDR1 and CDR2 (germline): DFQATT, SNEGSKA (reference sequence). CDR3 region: CSAPTSNNEQFF. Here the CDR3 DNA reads TGCAGTGCGCCGACTAGTAACAATGAGCAGTTCTTC.

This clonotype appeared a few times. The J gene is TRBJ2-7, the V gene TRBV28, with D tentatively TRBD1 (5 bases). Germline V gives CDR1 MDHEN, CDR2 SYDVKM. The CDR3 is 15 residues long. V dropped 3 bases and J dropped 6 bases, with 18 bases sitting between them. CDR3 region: CASSFWGRYSLEQYF. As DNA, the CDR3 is TGTGCCAGCAGTTTTTGGGGCCGTTACTCCCTCGAGCAGTACTTC.

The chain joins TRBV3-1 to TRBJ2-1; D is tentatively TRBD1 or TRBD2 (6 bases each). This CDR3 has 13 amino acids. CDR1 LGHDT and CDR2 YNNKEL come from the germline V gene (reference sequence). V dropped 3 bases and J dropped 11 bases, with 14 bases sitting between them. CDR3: CASSQYEGGQQFF. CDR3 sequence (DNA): TGTGCCAGCAGCCAGTATGAGGGGGGTCAGCAGTTCTTC.

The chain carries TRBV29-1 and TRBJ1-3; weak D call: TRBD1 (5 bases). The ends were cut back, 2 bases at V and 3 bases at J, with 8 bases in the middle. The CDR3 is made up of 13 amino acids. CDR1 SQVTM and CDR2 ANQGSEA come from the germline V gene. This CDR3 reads CSVERQGGNTIYF. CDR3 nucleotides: TGCAGCGTTGAACGGCAGGGTGGAAACACCATATATTTT. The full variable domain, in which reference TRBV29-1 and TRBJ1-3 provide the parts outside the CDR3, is SAVISQKPSRDICQRGTSLTIQCQVDSQVTMMFWYRQQPGQSLTLIATANQGSEATYESGFVIDKFPISRPNLTFSTLTVSNMSPEDSSIYLCSVERQGGNTIYFGEGSWLTVV.

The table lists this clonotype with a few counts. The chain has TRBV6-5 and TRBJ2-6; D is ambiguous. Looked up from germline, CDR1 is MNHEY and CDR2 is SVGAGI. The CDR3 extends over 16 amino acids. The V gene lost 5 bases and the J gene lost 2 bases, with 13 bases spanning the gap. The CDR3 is CASSRNSLTGANVLTF. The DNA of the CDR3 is TGTGCCAGCAGTAGAAACAGTCTTACTGGGGCCAACGTCCTGACTTTC.

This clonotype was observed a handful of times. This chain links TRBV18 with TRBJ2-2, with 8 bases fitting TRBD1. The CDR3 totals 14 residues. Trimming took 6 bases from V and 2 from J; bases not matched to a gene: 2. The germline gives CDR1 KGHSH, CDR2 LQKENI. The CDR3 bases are TGTGCCAGCTCCGACAGGGGTAACACCGGGGAGCTGTTTTTT. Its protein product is CASSDRGNTGELFF.

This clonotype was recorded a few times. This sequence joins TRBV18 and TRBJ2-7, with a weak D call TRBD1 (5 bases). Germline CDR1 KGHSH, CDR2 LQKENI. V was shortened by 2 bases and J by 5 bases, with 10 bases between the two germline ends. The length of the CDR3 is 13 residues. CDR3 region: CASSPTRVHEQYF. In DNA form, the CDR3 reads TGTGCCAGCTCACCAACCAGGGTCCACGAGCAGTACTTC.

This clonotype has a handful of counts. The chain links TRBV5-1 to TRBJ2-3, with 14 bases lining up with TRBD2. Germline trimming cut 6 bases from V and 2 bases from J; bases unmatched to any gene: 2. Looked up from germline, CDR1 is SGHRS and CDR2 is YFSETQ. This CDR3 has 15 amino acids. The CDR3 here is CASKGLAGVTDTQYF. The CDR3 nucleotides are TGCGCCAGCAAGGGACTAGCGGGGGTCACAGATACGCAGTATTTT.

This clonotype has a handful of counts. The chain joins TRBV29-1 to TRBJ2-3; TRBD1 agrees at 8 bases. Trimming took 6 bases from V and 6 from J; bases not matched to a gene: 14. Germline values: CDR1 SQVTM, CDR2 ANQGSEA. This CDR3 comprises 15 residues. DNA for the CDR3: TGCAGCGTCCGACATACCCGGACAGGGTCGGATACGCAGTATTTT. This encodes CSVRHTRTGSDTQYF.

The CDR3 nucleotides are TGCGCCAGCAGCCTCTTAGCGGGGGAAAGCTCCTACAATGAGCAGTTCTTC. Amino acid sequence: CASSLLAGESSYNEQFF. The V and J genes are TRBV5-1 and TRBJ2-1, with 9 bases matching TRBD2. The CDR3 sequence is 17 residues long. Germline V gene data show CDR1 as SGHRS and CDR2 as YFSETQ. V dropped 4 bases and J dropped 0; count of bases not matched to a gene: 8.

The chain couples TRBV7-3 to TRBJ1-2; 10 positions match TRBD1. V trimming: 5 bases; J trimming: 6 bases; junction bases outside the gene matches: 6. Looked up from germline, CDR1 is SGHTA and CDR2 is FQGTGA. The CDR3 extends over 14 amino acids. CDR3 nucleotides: TGTGCCAGCAGCCCCAGTGGGACAGGGGATGGCTACACCTTC. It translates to CASSPSGTGDGYTF.

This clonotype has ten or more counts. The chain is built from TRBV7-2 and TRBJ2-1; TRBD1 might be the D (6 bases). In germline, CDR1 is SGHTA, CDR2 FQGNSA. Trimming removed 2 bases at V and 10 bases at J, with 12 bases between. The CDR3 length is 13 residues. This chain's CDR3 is CASSLRGNREQFF. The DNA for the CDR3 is TGTGCCAGCAGCTTAAGGGGGAATCGGGAGCAGTTCTTC.

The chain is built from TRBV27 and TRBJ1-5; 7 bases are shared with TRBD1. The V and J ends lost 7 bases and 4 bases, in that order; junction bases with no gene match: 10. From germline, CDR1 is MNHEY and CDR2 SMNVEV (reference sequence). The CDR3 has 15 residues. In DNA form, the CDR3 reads TGTGCCAGCACTTTGGGTCCGGGACAGAATCAGCCCCAGCATTTT. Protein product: CASTLGPGQNQPQHF.

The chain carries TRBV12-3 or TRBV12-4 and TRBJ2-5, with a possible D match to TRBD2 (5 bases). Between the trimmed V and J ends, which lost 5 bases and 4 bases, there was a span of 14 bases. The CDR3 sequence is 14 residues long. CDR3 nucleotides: TGTGCCAGCAGTCGGGGTTTTAGAGGAGAGACCCAGTACTTC. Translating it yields CASSRGFRGETQYF.

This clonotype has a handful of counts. The DNA for the CDR3 is TGCGCCAGCAGCTTGAGGGACAGGGGACTCCTCACCGGGGAGCTGTTTTTT. This translates into CASSLRDRGLLTGELFF. The chain couples TRBV5-1 to TRBJ2-2; 10 nucleotides match TRBD1. CDR1 and CDR2 from the germline V gene are SGHRS and YFSETQ. Trimming removed 1 base from V and 4 bases from J; junction bases left unmatched: 7. This CDR3 is built from 17 residues.

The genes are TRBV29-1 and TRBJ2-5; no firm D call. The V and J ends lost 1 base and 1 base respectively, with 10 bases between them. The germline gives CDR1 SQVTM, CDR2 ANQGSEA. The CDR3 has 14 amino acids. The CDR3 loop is CSVEGYLSQETQYF. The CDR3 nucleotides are TGCAGCGTTGAAGGATACTTGAGCCAAGAGACCCAGTACTTC.

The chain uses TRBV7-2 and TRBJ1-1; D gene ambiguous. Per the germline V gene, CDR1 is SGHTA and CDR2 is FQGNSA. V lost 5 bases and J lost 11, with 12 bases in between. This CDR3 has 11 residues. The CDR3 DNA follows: TGTGCCAGCAGCCTCGGTATTAGGGCTTTCTTT. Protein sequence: CASSLGIRAFF.

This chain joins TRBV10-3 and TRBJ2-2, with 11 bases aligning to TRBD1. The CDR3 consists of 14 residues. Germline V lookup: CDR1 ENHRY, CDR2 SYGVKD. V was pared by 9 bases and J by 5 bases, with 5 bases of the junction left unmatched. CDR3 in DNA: TGTGCCATTACGGGACAGGGGGAGACCGGGGAGCTGTTTTTT. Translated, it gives CAITGQGETGELFF.

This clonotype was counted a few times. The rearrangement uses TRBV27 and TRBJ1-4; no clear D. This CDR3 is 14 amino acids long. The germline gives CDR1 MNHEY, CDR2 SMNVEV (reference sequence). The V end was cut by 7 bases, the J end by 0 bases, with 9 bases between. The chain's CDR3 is CASKPAATNEKLFF. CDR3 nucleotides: TGTGCCAGCAAGCCGGCTGCAACTAATGAAAAACTGTTTTTT.

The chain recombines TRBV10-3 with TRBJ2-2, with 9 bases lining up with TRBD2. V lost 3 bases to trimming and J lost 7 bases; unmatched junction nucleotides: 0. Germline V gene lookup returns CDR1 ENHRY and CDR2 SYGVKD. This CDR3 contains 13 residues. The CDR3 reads CAISELAGGELFF. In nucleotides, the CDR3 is TGTGCCATCAGTGAACTAGCGGGCGGGGAGCTGTTTTTT.